This TCR beta chain was profiled in a study of regulatory T cells in long-lasting Graves disease. Time point specified: newly diagnosed GD, antithyroid drugs for less than 3 months. From RNA extracted from PBMCs, the TCR library was made. Tubes containing EDTA received approximately 9.8 milliliters of drawn peripheral blood. In building TCR beta libraries, iRepertoire HTBI primers were used together with Arm-PCR of CDR3 regions. In TCRdb, the multiplex PCR reads were re-called with MiXCR into one record per CDR3 protein. The sample includes around 360,000 distinct CDR3 sequences, 15% to 20% of them seen just once. A note on this clonotype: The final CDR3 position lacks the conserved phenylalanine or tryptophan, pointing to a likely read error.

The CDR3 consists of 13 residues. The V gene lost 0 bases and the J gene lost 7 bases, with 7 bases spanning the gap. Germline CDR1 and CDR2: SGHAT and FQNNGV. This sample also appeared in a second study, on T cells in Graves' hyperthyroidism and ophthalmopathy. That work contributes: Most thyroid clonotypes that were expanded above 0.001 also turned up in blood.

The TCR was taken from a woman aged 18 to 35 with Graves disease. This chain uses TRBV11-2 with TRBJ2-1; no clear D gene. The sequencing used peripheral blood mononuclear cells (PBMCs), collected at new diagnosis, from a patient treated with antithyroid drugs. CDR3 DNA sequence: TGTGCCAGCAGCTTAGATCCCGCGAATGAGCAGTTCCTC. Translation: CASSLDPANEQFL.